This passage covers 11 T cell receptor beta chains from one sample sequenced in a study of T cell changes during pregnancy in multiple sclerosis. TCRdb's copy holds only in-frame clones and misses some; the assay was immunoSEQ multiplex PCR. The sample lists around 60,000 clones; 85% to 95% were seen once. The specimen was CD4+ T cells from peripheral blood mononuclear cells, collected before pregnancy. Receptors originate from a female donor with multiple sclerosis, enrolled in a pregnancy study.

The V and J genes are TRBV18 and TRBJ2-3; weak D call: TRBD1 (6 bases). From germline, CDR1 is KGHSH and CDR2 LQKENI. Deletions cut 6 bases from V and 1 base from J, with 17 bases between. The CDR3 has 16 amino acids. The CDR3 reads CASSLLDRVGTDTQYF. In nucleotides, the CDR3 is TGTGCCAGCTCTCTTCTGGACAGAGTCGGCACAGATACGCAGTATTTT. Supplemented by reference TRBV18 and TRBJ2-3, the full variable domain reads NAGVMQNPRHLVRRRGQEARLRCSPMKGHSHVYWYRQLPEEGLKFMVYLQKENIIDESGMPKERFSAEFPKEGPSILRIQQVVRGDSAAYFCASSLLDRVGTDTQYFGPGTRLTVL.

The rearrangement uses TRBV19 and TRBJ2-5, with 11 bases identical to TRBD2. V was pared by 4 bases and J by 6 bases, with 13 bases of the junction left unmatched. CDR1 is LNHDA and CDR2 is SQIVND in the germline V gene (reference sequence). The CDR3 length is 17 residues. CDR3 in DNA: TGTGCCAGTAGTAGGGACACCAGGCTAGCGGGAGGTCAGACCCAGTACTTC. This translates into CASSRDTRLAGGQTQYF.

The chain has TRBV5-4 and TRBJ2-1, with 14 positions matching TRBD2. The CDR3 consists of 16 residues. V shed 0 bases, J shed 6 bases, and the junction held 2 bases outside the gene matches. Germline loops: CDR1 SGHNT, CDR2 YYREEE (reference sequence). The CDR3: CASSLVGTSGSNEQFF. The CDR3 nucleotides are TGTGCCAGCAGCTTGGTTGGGACTAGCGGGAGCAATGAGCAGTTCTTC.

The rearrangement links TRBV18 to TRBJ2-2, with 9 bases lining up with TRBD1. Germline CDR1 reads KGHSH; CDR2 reads LQKENI. This CDR3 has 17 residues. V shed 3 bases, J shed 7 bases, and the junction held 12 bases outside the gene matches. As DNA, the CDR3 is TGTGCCAGCTCACCCCGCCCCGGACAGGGGTTTAGCGGGGAGCTGTTTTTT. This sequence encodes CASSPRPGQGFSGELFF.

V is TRBV7-3 and J is TRBJ2-1; TRBD1 agrees at 8 bases. The junction had 5 bases not matched to a gene; V was cut back by 3 bases and J by 7 bases. Germline CDR1 and CDR2: SGHTA and FQGTGA. This CDR3 is 14 amino acids long. The CDR3 sequence: CASSFGRQGNEQFF. CDR3 nucleotides: TGTGCCAGCAGCTTTGGCCGACAGGGGAATGAGCAGTTCTTC.

The chain has TRBV4-3 and TRBJ2-3; 10 bases are shared with TRBD2. This CDR3 has 15 residues. V shed 8 bases, J shed 6 bases, and the junction held 11 bases outside the gene matches. Per the germline V gene, CDR1 is LGHNA and CDR2 is YSLEER. CDR3 amino acids: CASGQSGRAGDTQYF. In nucleotides, the CDR3 is TGCGCCAGCGGGCAGAGCGGGAGGGCCGGGGATACGCAGTATTTT.

This rearrangement joins TRBV6-1 to TRBJ2-1; the match to TRBD2 covers 11 bases. V was pared by 7 bases and J by 7 bases, with 6 bases of the junction left unmatched. This CDR3 comprises 14 residues. CDR1 is MNHNS and CDR2 is SASEGT in the germline V gene. The CDR3 region has the DNA TGTGCCAGCACCCTTAGCGGGAGGGGTAATGAGCAGTTCTTC. This sequence encodes CASTLSGRGNEQFF.

This clone has more than one count but fewer than ten. The J gene is TRBJ2-5, the V gene TRBV7-9; D possibly corresponds to TRBD1 (5 bases). The germline V gene encodes CDR1 SEHNR and CDR2 FQNEAQ (reference sequence). This CDR3 spans 14 amino acids. Trimming left V 0 bases short and J 0 bases short, with 5 bases between. The CDR3 loop reads CASSLARDQETQYF. The CDR3, as DNA: TGTGCCAGCAGCTTAGCCAGGGACCAAGAGACCCAGTACTTC.

The rearrangement uses TRBV5-1 and TRBJ2-1, with 8 nucleotides matching TRBD2. In germline, CDR1 is SGHRS, CDR2 YFSETQ. V shed 3 bases, J shed 5 bases, and the junction held 7 bases outside the gene matches. This CDR3 contains 15 residues. CDR3 bases: TGCGCCAGCAGCTCGAGCGGGAGTAGTAACAATGAGCAGTTCTTC. This gives the protein CASSSSGSSNNEQFF. Full variable domain (rest looked up from reference TRBV5-1 and TRBJ2-1): KAGVTQTPRYLIKTRGQQVTLSCSPISGHRSVSWYQQTPGQGLQFLFEYFSETQRNKGNFPGRFSGRQFSNSRSEMNVSTLELGDSALYLCASSSSGSSNNEQFFGPGTRLTVL.

This chain uses TRBV18 with TRBJ2-3, with D unresolved. Germline CDR1 reads KGHSH; CDR2 reads LQKENI. Trimming took off 4 bases at V and 0 bases at J, with 8 bases between the two ends. This CDR3 region has 14 residues. The CDR3 loop is CASSLGSSTDTQYF. The CDR3 DNA sequence: TGTGCCAGCTCACTGGGCAGTAGCACAGATACGCAGTATTTT. The variable domain in full, completed from reference TRBV18 and TRBJ2-3, reads NAGVMQNPRHLVRRRGQEARLRCSPMKGHSHVYWYRQLPEEGLKFMVYLQKENIIDESGMPKERFSAEFPKEGPSILRIQQVVRGDSAAYFCASSLGSSTDTQYFGPGTRLTVL.

This clone was found once. The chain couples TRBV7-3 to TRBJ2-1; TRBD1 agrees at 8 bases. The CDR3 sequence is 16 residues long. Germline-derived CDR1 and CDR2 are SGHTA and FQGTGA. The ends lost 3 bases at V and 8 bases at J; junction bases unmatched: 12. This CDR3 reads CASSFSPAGGGDEQFF. CDR3 DNA: TGTGCCAGCAGCTTTAGCCCGGCAGGGGGCGGCGATGAGCAGTTCTTC.